These 3 T cell receptor beta chains share one sample of origin, sequenced in a study of T cell changes during pregnancy in multiple sclerosis. Clones were read by immunoSEQ multiplex PCR, and TCRdb kept only the in-frame ones, dropping some. Found here are roughly 40,000 clones, 90% of them singletons; the top ten hold around 0.47%. Here the sequenced sample was CD4+ T cells from peripheral blood mononuclear cells, taken in the first trimester of pregnancy. These receptors were taken from a female donor in good health, enrolled as a control in a pregnancy study.

The table lists this clone with a count of one. The chain recombines TRBV28 with TRBJ1-2; 11 bases are a match to TRBD1. V lost 1 base to trimming and J lost 7 bases; unmatched junction nucleotides: 5. The CDR3 loop spans 15 amino acids. In germline, CDR1 is MDHEN, CDR2 SYDVKM. This chain's CDR3 is CASSLSDRGRSGYTF. The CDR3 coding sequence is TGTGCCAGCAGTTTATCGGACAGGGGGCGAAGTGGCTACACCTTC.

The chain has TRBV11-2 and TRBJ1-1, with 7 bases matching TRBD1. Germline-derived CDR1 and CDR2 are SGHAT and FQNNGV. This CDR3 region has 15 residues. V lost 6 bases, J lost 0 bases, and 7 bases stayed unmatched. CDR3 sequence reads: CASRGQLTMNTEAFF. The CDR3 DNA is TGTGCCAGCAGGGGACAGCTTACGATGAACACTGAAGCTTTCTTT.

The chain carries TRBV7-9 and TRBJ2-1, with D perhaps TRBD1 (6 bases). V was trimmed by 10 bases and J by 4 bases, leaving 14 bases between them. CDR1 and CDR2 (germline): SEHNR, FQNEAQ (reference sequence). CDR3 size: 13 residues. The CDR3: CAIPWDTYNEQFF. The CDR3 DNA is TGTGCCATCCCCTGGGACACGTACAATGAGCAGTTCTTC. Using reference TRBV7-9 and TRBJ2-1 for the parts outside the CDR3, the full variable domain is DTGVSQNPRHKITKRGQNVTFRCDPISEHNRLYWYRQTLGQGPEFLTYFQNEAQLEKSRLLSDRFSAERPKGSFSTLEIQRTEQGDSAMYLCAIPWDTYNEQFFGPGTRLTVL.